This TCR beta chain was observed in a study of vaccination effects on CD4 cells after COVID-19. General observations from the study: Researchers reported few convalescent patients and no early post-infection timepoints in the study.

In regard to this clone: Antigen unknown.

Generated by immunoSEQ multiplex PCR, the TCRdb table keeps only in-frame clones and is missing some. This sample carries some 68,000 clones, less than 80% of them seen once, and the ten largest clones take 3.5% to 4.5%. Ahead of sequencing, the ViraFEST assay grew antigen-specific CD4+ T cells using viral peptide pools. Subsequent to a culture period of around 10 days, CD4+ T cells were isolated. Vaccinated participants had no history of SARS-CoV-2 infection and tested negative for nucleocapsid antibodies. Cultures used about 2 million PBMC per well, 9 to 10 IU/ml IL-2 and around 9.5 ug/ml peptides. Half the medium was replaced with IL-2 medium on days 3 and 7. The CDR3 totals 15 residues. Germline lookup yields CDR1 SGHRS and CDR2 YFSETQ. Losses at the gene ends were 0 bases for V and 4 bases for J; bases not matched to a gene: 1.

The chain carries TRBV5-1 and TRBJ2-2; the match to TRBD1 covers 9 bases. The sequencing here drew on CD4+ T cells from PBMCs cultured with HCoV-OC43 spike peptides, taken before COVID-19 vaccination. Subset defined: HCoV-OC43 spike overlapping peptide pool stimulation. This clonotype originated in a human donor who received a COVID-19 vaccine. CDR3 DNA sequence: TGCGCCAGCAGCTTGGTGGGACAGGGCACCGGGGAGCTGTTTTTT. It codes for CASSLVGQGTGELFF.